A single sample is the source of the 20 T cell receptor beta chains below, sequenced in a study of T cells in Graves' hyperthyroidism and ophthalmopathy (dated by TCRdb to between 2019 and 2020). Library preparation was by multiplex PCR. Sequencing was performed on an Illumina HiSeq 2000. The TCR beta CDR3 regions were amplified from the RNA transcripts. The first round of RT-PCR for the TCR CDR3 was performed with the HTBI primer set and the Qiagen OneStep RT-PCR kit. TCRdb's own reprocessing of the public reads used fastp at Q25 and MiXCR and kept productive beta chains. Rows merge per CDR3 protein into single entries with the most common DNA and genes. This sample has about 690,000 distinct CDR3 sequences in its table, and roughly 17% of those were observed once. About 16% of the sample comes from the top ten. Specimen: blood. The receptors originated from a man over 45 with Graves' hyperthyroidism.

This sequence joins TRBV28 and TRBJ1-6, with D maybe TRBD1 (5 bases). Germline V gives CDR1 MDHEN, CDR2 SYDVKM. V was shortened by 5 bases and J by 3 bases, with 23 bases between the two germline ends. This CDR3 has 19 residues. CDR3 DNA sequence: TGTGCCAGCAGTCAAATGAACCCCAGGGAATCTATCTATAATTCACCCCTCCACTTT. Encoded protein: CASSQMNPRESIYNSPLHF.

This clonotype appeared many times. The genes are TRBV29-1 and TRBJ2-1, with D unclear. Between the trimmed V and J ends, which lost 3 bases and 3 bases, there was a span of 6 bases. Germline CDR1 and CDR2: SQVTM and ANQGSEA. CDR3 length equals 12 residues. The CDR3 loop reads CSVDPLYNEQFF. CDR3 nucleotides: TGCAGCGTTGATCCACTCTACAATGAGCAGTTCTTC.

This clonotype was seen repeatedly, ten times or more. The chain carries TRBV10-3 and TRBJ2-7; 11 nucleotides line up with TRBD2. This CDR3 is 14 amino acids long. Germline trimming cut 5 bases from V and 4 bases from J; bases unmatched to any gene: 4. From germline, CDR1 is ENHRY and CDR2 SYGVKD. This CDR3 is CAISPGLADYEQYF. The CDR3 nucleotides read TGTGCCATCAGTCCGGGACTAGCGGATTACGAGCAGTACTTC.

This clonotype was counted at least ten times. The chain is built from TRBV2 and TRBJ2-5; maybe TRBD1 (6 bases). V was cut by 5 bases and J by 2 bases, with 15 bases left in between. The germline V gene encodes CDR1 SNHLY and CDR2 FYNNEI. CDR3 length equals 15 residues. The DNA for the CDR3 is TGTGCCAGCAGTTCACAGGGCTTGAGGCAAGAGACCCAGTACTTC. Protein product: CASSSQGLRQETQYF.

This clonotype turned up a few times. V and J are TRBV28 and TRBJ2-4, with D uncertain. CDR3 length: 14 residues. Germline V gives CDR1 MDHEN, CDR2 SYDVKM. V gave up 8 bases and J gave up 9 bases, with 20 bases separating them. For the CDR3, the DNA is TGTGCCAGCCGGTTATCGCTCCTCAAGTCCATTCAGTACTTC. This sequence encodes CASRLSLLKSIQYF.

Details on this clonotype: A read error may explain this, as a much larger clone is one base away. The gene calls are TRBV7-2 and TRBJ2-7; D uncertain. The CDR3 totals 16 residues. V was cut by 2 bases and J by 2 bases, with 16 bases left in between. From germline, CDR1 is SGHTA and CDR2 FQGNSA. CDR3 loop: CASSLSVRTSPYEQYF. The CDR3 DNA reads as TGTGCCAGCAGCTTATCCGTGCGGACGAGCCCCTACGAGCAGTACTTC.

This clonotype was counted ten times or more. In DNA, the CDR3 is TGCAGTGGCGAAAGTATACAGGGGGCCTACGAGCAGTACTTC. Translation gives CSGESIQGAYEQYF. The chain combines TRBV20-1 with TRBJ2-7, with TRBD1 matching 8 bases. CDR1 and CDR2 from the germline V gene are DFQATT and SNEGSKA (reference sequence). The length of the CDR3 is 14 residues. V gave up 7 bases and J gave up 2 bases; unmatched junction bases: 10.

In this sample, this clonotype turned up many times. This chain links TRBV7-8 with TRBJ2-1, with TRBD1 as a possible D gene (6 bases). V dropped 1 base and J dropped 6 bases, with 13 bases sitting between them. Germline assignment: CDR1 SGHVS and CDR2 FQNEAQ. The CDR3 is 15 residues long. The CDR3 DNA reads as TGTGCCAGCAGCTTAGGGGGGCTTAGGAGCAATGAGCAGTTCTTC. This encodes CASSLGGLRSNEQFF.

Many counts were recorded for this clonotype. The chain links TRBV12-3 or TRBV12-4 to TRBJ1-5; D unclear. The CDR3 runs to 14 residues. V lost 0 bases and J lost 4, with 7 bases in between. CDR3 sequence: CASSLAGSNQPQHF. The CDR3 region has the DNA TGTGCCAGCAGTTTAGCAGGGTCAAATCAGCCCCAGCATTTT.

Many counts were recorded for this clonotype. The gene calls are TRBV19 and TRBJ1-1, with D tentatively TRBD1 (5 bases). V was clipped by 1 base and J by 0 bases, with 9 bases between them. CDR1 and CDR2 (germline): LNHDA, SQIVND (reference sequence). This CDR3 region has 15 residues. Here the CDR3 reads CASSIVDIVNTEAFF. The CDR3 region has the DNA TGTGCCAGTAGTATAGTGGACATCGTGAACACTGAAGCTTTCTTT.

This clonotype was found many times. V usage is TRBV28 and J usage is TRBJ2-1; tentatively, D is TRBD2 (6 bases). CDR1 is MDHEN and CDR2 is SYDVKM in the germline V gene. Trimming removed 4 bases at V and 9 bases at J, with 13 bases between. CDR3 size: 13 residues. CDR3 amino acids: CASSSGVLSEQFF. CDR3 coding DNA: TGTGCCAGCAGTTCGGGGGTACTGAGTGAGCAGTTCTTC.

This clonotype was recorded many times. The rearrangement links TRBV18 to TRBJ1-1; D is possibly TRBD1 (6 bases). The CDR3 extends over 13 amino acids. Germline V lookup: CDR1 KGHSH, CDR2 LQKENI. Trimming removed 4 bases from V and 6 bases from J, with 12 bases in between. CDR3 residues: CASSLERGPEAFF. In DNA, the CDR3 is TGTGCCAGCTCACTCGAGCGGGGGCCTGAAGCTTTCTTT.

This clonotype was detected ten times or more. The chain couples TRBV28 to TRBJ2-6; D unresolved. Looked up from germline, CDR1 is MDHEN and CDR2 is SYDVKM. This CDR3 contains 15 residues. V shed 6 bases and J shed 0 bases, with 9 bases lying between them. Here the CDR3 DNA reads TGTGCCAGCAGGTCCGGAGCCTCTGGGGCCAACGTCCTGACTTTC. Translated: CASRSGASGANVLTF.

This clonotype was seen a handful of times. V and J are TRBV28 and TRBJ2-3, with TRBD1 matching over 7 bases. The trim removed 7 bases at V and 3 bases at J, leaving 4 bases unmatched. Germline V lookup: CDR1 MDHEN, CDR2 SYDVKM. The CDR3 has 13 residues. The chain's CDR3 is CASISGGTDTQYF. CDR3 DNA sequence: TGTGCCAGCATTTCAGGGGGAACAGATACGCAGTATTTT.

This clonotype was observed at least ten times. The chain couples TRBV27 to TRBJ2-5, with 13 bases lining up with TRBD2. Germline V CDR1 and CDR2: MNHEY, SMNVEV (reference sequence). The length of the CDR3 is 16 residues. V gave up 2 bases and J gave up 7 bases; unmatched junction bases: 7. The chain's CDR3 is CASSLNPGLAGPTQYF. CDR3 bases: TGTGCCAGCAGTTTAAACCCGGGACTAGCGGGGCCGACCCAGTACTTC.

This clonotype was picked up many times. The V gene is TRBV2, the J gene TRBJ1-3; a possible D gene is TRBD1 (6 bases). CDR1 and CDR2 (germline): SNHLY, FYNNEI. The CDR3 covers 15 residues. Deletions cut 4 bases from V and 4 bases from J, with 14 bases between. CDR3 amino acids: CASSATDSPGNTIYF. CDR3 DNA: TGTGCCAGCAGTGCCACGGACAGCCCGGGAAACACCATATATTTT.

This clonotype occurred many times. J is TRBJ2-2 and V is TRBV5-6; no reliable D call. The CDR3 runs 14 residues. The V gene's germline CDR1 is SGHDT and CDR2 YYEEEE. Trimming took off 2 bases at V and 0 bases at J, with 5 bases between the two ends. The chain's CDR3 is CASSFYTNTGELFF. The CDR3 coding sequence is TGTGCCAGCAGCTTCTATACGAACACCGGGGAGCTGTTTTTT. Complete variable domain (other parts from reference TRBV5-6 and TRBJ2-2): DAGVTQSPTHLIKTRGQQVTLRCSPKSGHDTVSWYQQALGQGPQFIFQYYEEEERQRGNFPDRFSGHQFPNYSSELNVNALLLGDSALYLCASSFYTNTGELFFGEGSRLTVL.

This clonotype was counted at least ten times. The chain uses TRBV12-3 or TRBV12-4 and TRBJ2-5; TRBD1 aligns across 10 bases. V dropped 6 bases and J dropped 2; count of bases not matched to a gene: 12. CDR3 length: 17 amino acids. The CDR3 DNA follows: TGTGCCAGCAGCTCCGGGACAGGGGCCCTCTATCAAGAGACCCAGTACTTC. Its protein is CASSSGTGALYQETQYF.

This chain connects TRBV27 to TRBJ2-1, with 12 bases lining up with TRBD2. CDR3 length equals 15 residues. With V trimmed by 5 bases and J by 9 bases, 8 bases remained unmatched. Germline CDR1 and CDR2: MNHEY and SMNVEV (reference sequence). The DNA of the CDR3 is TGTGCCAGCAGTCCTAGACTAGCGGGAGAAACTGAGCAGTTCTTC. This codes for CASSPRLAGETEQFF.

A few counts support this clonotype. The DNA for the CDR3 is TGTGCCGAACGCGGCAGAACAGATACGCAGTATTTT. Translating gives CAERGRTDTQYF. The chain is built from TRBV2 and TRBJ2-3; D is ambiguous. In germline, CDR1 is SNHLY, CDR2 FYNNEI. V was shortened by 11 bases and J by 3 bases, with 12 bases between the two germline ends. This CDR3 spans 12 amino acids.